The entry that follows covers one T cell receptor beta chain sequence. Its antigen is unidentified. Generated by immunoSEQ multiplex PCR, the TCRdb table keeps only in-frame clones and is missing some. Counted here are approximately 140,000 clones, 80% to 95% occurring once; the ten biggest clones make up approximately 4.3%. This sample was taken from a study of T cell responses to AZD1222 COVID-19 vaccine. Study results and caveats: Every sample of the repertoires postdated the peak T cell response.

V was pared by 1 base and J by 9 bases, with 10 bases between. This CDR3 is 14 amino acids long. CDR1 and CDR2 from the germline V gene are SGHDN and FVKESK. The sequence came from an adult who received the AZD1222 COVID-19 vaccine. The V call is TRBV14, the J call TRBJ1-6; D not certain. The material sequenced was peripheral blood, taken 28 days after the second AZD1222 dose. The CDR3 sequence is CASSQVPSSSPLHF. As DNA, the CDR3 is TGTGCCAGCAGCCAAGTCCCATCTAGTTCACCCCTCCACTTT.